This T cell receptor beta chain is drawn from a study of post-analysis software for immune sequencing data. Per the germline V gene, CDR1 is SEHNR and CDR2 is FQNEAQ (reference sequence). CDR3 size: 16 residues. The V and J ends lost 2 bases and 4 bases, in that order; junction bases with no gene match: 6. Study-level points and caveats: Normalized Chao1 diversity was significantly lower in multiple sclerosis patients than in controls. Patients showed TRBV5-6, TRBV5-1 and TRBV20-1 among a few TRBV segments more frequent than in controls.

In the case of this clonotype: Its antigen remains unknown.

Unique molecular identifiers were built into the TCR beta cDNA libraries. TCRdb processed the PCR reads anew with MiXCR; each CDR3 protein has one entry. The table includes about 770,000 distinct CDR3 sequences, 35% to 55% detected once. Input material: blood. This sequence originates from a girl between 10 and 17 years old with multiple sclerosis. The chain employs TRBV7-9 and TRBJ2-7; 12 nucleotides line up with TRBD2. CDR3: CASSLWSTSGSYEQYF. The CDR3 DNA reads as TGTGCCAGCAGCTTATGGTCGACTAGCGGGAGTTACGAGCAGTACTTC.